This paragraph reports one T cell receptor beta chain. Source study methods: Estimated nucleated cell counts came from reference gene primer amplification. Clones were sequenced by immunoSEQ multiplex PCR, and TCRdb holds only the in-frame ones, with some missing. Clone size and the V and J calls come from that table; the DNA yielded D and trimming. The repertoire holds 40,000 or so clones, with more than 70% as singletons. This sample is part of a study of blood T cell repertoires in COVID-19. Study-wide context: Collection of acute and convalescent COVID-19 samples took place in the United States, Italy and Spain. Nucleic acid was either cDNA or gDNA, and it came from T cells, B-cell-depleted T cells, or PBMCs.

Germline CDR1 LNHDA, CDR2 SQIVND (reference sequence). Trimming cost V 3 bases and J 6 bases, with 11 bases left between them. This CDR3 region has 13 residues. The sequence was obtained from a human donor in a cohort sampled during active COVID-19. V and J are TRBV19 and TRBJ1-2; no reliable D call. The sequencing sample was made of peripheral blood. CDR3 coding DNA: TGTGCCAGTAGTATGCGGGTTCGGGATGGCTACACCTTC. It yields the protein CASSMRVRDGYTF.